Presented here are 13 T cell receptor beta chains from one specimen sequenced in a study of blood T cell repertoires in COVID-19. Clones were sequenced by immunoSEQ multiplex PCR, and TCRdb holds only the in-frame ones, with some missing. The table has around 130,000 clones, 75% to 80% seen once. The sequencing sample was made of peripheral blood. The receptor source for this set is a human donor in a cohort sampled during active COVID-19.

The chain combines TRBV2 with TRBJ1-4; 10 nucleotides agree with TRBD1. Per germline, CDR1 SNHLY and CDR2 FYNNEI. The CDR3 covers 15 residues. Trimming removed 4 bases from V and 3 bases from J; junction bases left unmatched: 2. CDR3 protein: CASSGDRGPNEKLFF. CDR3 nucleotide sequence: TGTGCCAGCAGTGGGGACAGGGGACCTAATGAAAAACTGTTTTTT.

The chain employs TRBV4-1 and TRBJ1-1, with D unclear. The CDR3 spans 14 residues. Per the germline V gene, CDR1 is MGHRA and CDR2 is YSYEKL. With 4 bases removed from V and 0 bases from J, the gap between germline ends came to 9 bases. CDR3 in DNA: TGCGCCAGCAGCCCCGGGGTAATGAACACTGAAGCTTTCTTT. Translation gives CASSPGVMNTEAFF.

The chain uses TRBV4-1 and TRBJ2-6; tentative D call: TRBD2 (5 bases). The V end was cut by 1 base, the J end by 2 bases, with 9 bases between. Germline values: CDR1 MGHRA, CDR2 YSYEKL. This CDR3 has 16 residues. CDR3 bases: TGCGCCAGCAGCCAAGTTGGGAGCCCTGGGGCCAACGTCCTGACTTTC. This sequence encodes CASSQVGSPGANVLTF.

This clone was picked up a small number of times. This chain links TRBV3-1 (or the pseudogene TRBV3-2) with TRBJ2-7; the match to TRBD2 covers 9 bases. Germline V lookup: CDR1 LGHDT, CDR2 YNNKEL (reference sequence). The CDR3 is 15 amino acids. J lost 4 bases, V lost 1 base, and 5 bases had no gene match. The CDR3 bases are TGTGCCAGCAGCCAAGGAGATAGCGGGGGTTACGAGCAGTACTTC. Protein: CASSQGDSGGYEQYF.

In nucleotides, the CDR3 is TGTGCCAGCAGTTACTTACAGGGTGGGGAAAAACTGTTTTTT. It yields the protein CASSYLQGGEKLFF. This rearrangement joins TRBV6-6 to TRBJ1-4; D possibly corresponds to TRBD1 (6 bases). In germline, CDR1 is MNHNY, CDR2 SVGAGI (reference sequence). CDR3 size: 14 residues. V dropped 1 base and J dropped 8 bases, with 11 bases sitting between them.

J is TRBJ2-7 and V is TRBV5-4, with D perhaps matching TRBD2 (7 bases). The V gene lost 2 bases and the J gene lost 6 bases, with 18 bases spanning the gap. Germline CDR1 is SGHNT and CDR2 is YYREEE (reference sequence). The CDR3 is 15 amino acids. Here the CDR3 DNA reads TGTGCCAGCAGCTTAGAACGGGGGGCTTCGGGCGAGCAGTACTTC. Translation: CASSLERGASGEQYF. The full variable domain, rest sourced from reference TRBV5-4 and TRBJ2-7, is ETGVTQSPTHLIKTRGQQVTLRCSSQSGHNTVSWYQQALGQGPQFIFQYYREEENGRGNFPPRFSGLQFPNYSSELNVNALELDDSALYLCASSLERGASGEQYFGPGTRLTVT.

This clone was recorded once. The V call is TRBV7-9, the J call TRBJ2-7, with 9 bases that match TRBD1. Trimming at V came to 5 bases and at J to 2 bases, leaving 16 bases not matched to a gene. CDR1 is SEHNR, CDR2 FQNEAQ, per germline (reference sequence). The CDR3 is 18 amino acids. The DNA of the CDR3 is TGTGCCAGCAGCCCAAGGAGCCTACAGGGGGCAGCGACCTACGAGCAGTACTTC. This gives the protein CASSPRSLQGAATYEQYF.

The table lists this clone with a few counts. V is TRBV11-1 and J is TRBJ2-7; no firm D call. The CDR3 has 11 amino acids. Trimming cost V 1 base and J 7 bases, with 5 bases left between them. CDR1 and CDR2 (germline): SGHAT, FQDESV (reference sequence). The CDR3 DNA sequence: TGTGCCAGCAGCTTAGTCGGGGAGCAGTACTTC. Amino acid sequence: CASSLVGEQYF.

The chain uses TRBV5-6 and TRBJ1-6, with D uncertain. CDR1 SGHDT and CDR2 YYEEEE come from the germline V gene. The CDR3 is made up of 15 amino acids. Trimming took 4 bases from V and 0 from J, leaving 8 bases between them. CDR3 region: CASSHGSSYNSPLHF. In nucleotides, the CDR3 is TGTGCCAGCAGCCACGGTAGCTCCTATAATTCACCCCTCCACTTT.

This clone appeared once. The CDR3 coding sequence is TGTGCCAGCAGCAATACCGGGACAGGGGGCTCTGGCGAGCAGTACTTC. Residues: CASSNTGTGGSGEQYF. The V and J genes are TRBV21-1 and TRBJ2-7; the listed D gene, TRBD1, was not tested against the DNA. TRBV21-1 is flagged as a pseudogene. The CDR3 sequence is 16 residues long.

CDR3 sequence reads: CASSQRTGGQHHTEAFF. CDR3 coding DNA: TGTGCCAGCAGCCAACGGACAGGGGGTCAACACCACACTGAAGCTTTCTTT. The chain employs TRBV3-1 (or the pseudogene TRBV3-2) and TRBJ1-1, with 10 positions matching TRBD1. The V gene end was trimmed by 2 bases and the J gene end by 3 bases; junction bases not matched to a gene: 9. Germline CDR1 and CDR2: LGHDT and YNNKEL (reference sequence). The CDR3 length is 17 residues.

The rearrangement links TRBV15 to TRBJ1-5; TRBD1 agrees at 7 bases. J was trimmed by 2 bases and V by 0 bases; bases with no gene match: 10. The V gene's germline CDR1 is LNHNV and CDR2 YYDKDF (reference sequence). The CDR3 spans 18 residues. Written as DNA, the CDR3 is TGTGCCACCAGCAGAGACCCGACAGGGACAATCGGCAATCAGCCCCAGCATTTT. Translation gives CATSRDPTGTIGNQPQHF.

CDR3 region: CASSLVVGVETQYF. CDR3 coding DNA: TGTGCCAGCAGCTTAGTAGTGGGCGTGGAGACCCAGTACTTC. V is TRBV7-9 and J is TRBJ2-5; D ambiguous. The CDR3 loop spans 14 amino acids. The germline CDR1 and CDR2 sequences are SEHNR and FQNEAQ (reference sequence). Trimming cost V 1 base and J 5 bases, with 11 bases left between them.